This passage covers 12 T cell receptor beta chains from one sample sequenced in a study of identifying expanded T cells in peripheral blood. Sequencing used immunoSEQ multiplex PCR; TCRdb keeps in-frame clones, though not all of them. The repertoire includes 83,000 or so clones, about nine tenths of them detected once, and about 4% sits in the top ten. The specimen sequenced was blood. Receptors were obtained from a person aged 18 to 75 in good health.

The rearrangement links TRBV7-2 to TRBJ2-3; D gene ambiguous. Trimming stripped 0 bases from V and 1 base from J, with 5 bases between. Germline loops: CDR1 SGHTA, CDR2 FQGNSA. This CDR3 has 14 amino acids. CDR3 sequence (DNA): TGTGCCAGCAGCTTAGCTCCAGGCACAGATACGCAGTATTTT. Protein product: CASSLAPGTDTQYF.

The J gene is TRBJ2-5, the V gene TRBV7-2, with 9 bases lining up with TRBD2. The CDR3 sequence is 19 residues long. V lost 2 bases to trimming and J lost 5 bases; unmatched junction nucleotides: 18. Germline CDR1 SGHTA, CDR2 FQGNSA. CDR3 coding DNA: TGTGCCAGCAGCTTATCTGTGGCTTATGGTAGCGGGAGAGAGGAGACCCAGTACTTC. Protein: CASSLSVAYGSGREETQYF.

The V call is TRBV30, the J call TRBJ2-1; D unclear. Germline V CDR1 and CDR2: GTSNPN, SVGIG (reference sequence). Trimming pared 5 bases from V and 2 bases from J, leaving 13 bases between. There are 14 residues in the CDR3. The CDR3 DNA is TGTGCCTGGGGAGACACCTACACCTACAATGAGCAGTTCTTC. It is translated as CAWGDTYTYNEQFF. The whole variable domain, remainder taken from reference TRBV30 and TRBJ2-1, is SQTIHQWPATLVQPVGSPLSLECTVEGTSNPNLYWYRQAAGRGLQLLFYSVGIGQISSEVPQNLSASRPQDRQFILSSKKLLLSDSGFYLCAWGDTYTYNEQFFGPGTRLTVL.

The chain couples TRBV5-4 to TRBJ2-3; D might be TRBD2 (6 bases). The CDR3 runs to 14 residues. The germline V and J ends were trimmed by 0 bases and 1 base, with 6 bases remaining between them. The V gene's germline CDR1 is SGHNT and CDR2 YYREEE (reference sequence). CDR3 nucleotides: TGTGCCAGCAGCTTGGGGGGGGGCACAGATACGCAGTATTTT. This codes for CASSLGGGTDTQYF.

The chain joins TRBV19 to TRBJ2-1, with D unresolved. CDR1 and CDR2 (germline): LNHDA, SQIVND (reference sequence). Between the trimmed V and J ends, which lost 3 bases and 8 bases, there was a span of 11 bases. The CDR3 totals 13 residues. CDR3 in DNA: TGTGCCAGTAGTATTTCTATCACCCATGAGCAGTTCTTC. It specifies CASSISITHEQFF.

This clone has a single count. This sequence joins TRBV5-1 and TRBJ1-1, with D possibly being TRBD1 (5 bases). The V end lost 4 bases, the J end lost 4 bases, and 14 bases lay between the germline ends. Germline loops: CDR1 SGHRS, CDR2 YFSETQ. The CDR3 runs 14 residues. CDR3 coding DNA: TGCGCCAGCAGCGATACCGGGGGGACCACTGAAGCTTTCTTT. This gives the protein CASSDTGGTTEAFF.

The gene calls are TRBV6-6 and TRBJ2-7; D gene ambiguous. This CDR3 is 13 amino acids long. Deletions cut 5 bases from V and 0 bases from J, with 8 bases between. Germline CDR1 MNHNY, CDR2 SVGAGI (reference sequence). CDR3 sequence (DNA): TGTGCCAGCAGTCGAGACAACTCCTACGAGCAGTACTTC. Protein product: CASSRDNSYEQYF.

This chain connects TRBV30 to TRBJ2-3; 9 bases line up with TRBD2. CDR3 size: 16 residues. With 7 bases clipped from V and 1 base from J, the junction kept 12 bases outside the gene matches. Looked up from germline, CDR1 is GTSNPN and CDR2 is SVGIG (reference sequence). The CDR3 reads CALGQDSGRGTDTQYF. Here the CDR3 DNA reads TGTGCCTTGGGGCAGGATAGCGGGAGAGGCACAGATACGCAGTATTTT.

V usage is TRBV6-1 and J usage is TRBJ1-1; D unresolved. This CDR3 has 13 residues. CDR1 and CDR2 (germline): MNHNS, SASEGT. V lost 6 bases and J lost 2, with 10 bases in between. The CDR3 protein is CASSSRINTEAFF. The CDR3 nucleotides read TGTGCCAGCAGCTCTAGGATTAACACTGAAGCTTTCTTT.

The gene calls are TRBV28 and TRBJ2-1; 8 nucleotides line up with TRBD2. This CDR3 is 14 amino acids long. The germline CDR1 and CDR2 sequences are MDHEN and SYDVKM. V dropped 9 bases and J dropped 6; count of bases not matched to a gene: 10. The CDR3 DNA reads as TGTGCCAGTGGACGACTAGCGCCCTCCAATGAGCAGTTCTTC. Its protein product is CASGRLAPSNEQFF.

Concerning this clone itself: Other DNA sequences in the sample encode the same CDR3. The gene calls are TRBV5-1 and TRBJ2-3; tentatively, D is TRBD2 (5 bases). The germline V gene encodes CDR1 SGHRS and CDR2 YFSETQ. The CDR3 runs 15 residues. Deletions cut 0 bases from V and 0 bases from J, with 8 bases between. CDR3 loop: CASSLASGSTDTQYF. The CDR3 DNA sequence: TGCGCCAGCAGCTTGGCAAGCGGTAGCACAGATACGCAGTATTTT.

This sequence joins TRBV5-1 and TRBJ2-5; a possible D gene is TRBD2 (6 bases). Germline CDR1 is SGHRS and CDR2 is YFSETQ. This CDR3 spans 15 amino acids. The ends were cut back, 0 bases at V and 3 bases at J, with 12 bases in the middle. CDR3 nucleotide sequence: TGCGCCAGCAGCTTGGAGGGCAGGGAGGAAGAGACCCAGTACTTC. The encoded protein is CASSLEGREEETQYF.